The subject of this entry is one TCR beta chain. V dropped 4 bases and J dropped 9; count of bases not matched to a gene: 9. Per germline, CDR1 GTSNPN and CDR2 SVGIG (reference sequence). The CDR3 covers 15 residues. This sample stems from a study of PD-L1 blockade in urothelial cancer. Study context: Males with bladder-origin urothelial cancer constituted about 90% of the roughly 30 patients.

Some clones are missing from TCRdb's copy, which holds only in-frame ones; the method was immunoSEQ multiplex PCR. This table holds more than 70,000 clones, approximately 91% found once. The source of this sequence is a man between 60 and 75 years old with urothelial cancer. Sequencing was performed on PBMCs, taken around atezolizumab (anti-PD-L1) treatment. V gene TRBV30 combines with J gene TRBJ2-1, with 13 positions matching TRBD2. DNA for the CDR3: TGTGCCTGGAAGACTAGCGGGGGGCCGGGGGGTGAGCAGTTCTTC. The encoded protein is CAWKTSGGPGGEQFF.